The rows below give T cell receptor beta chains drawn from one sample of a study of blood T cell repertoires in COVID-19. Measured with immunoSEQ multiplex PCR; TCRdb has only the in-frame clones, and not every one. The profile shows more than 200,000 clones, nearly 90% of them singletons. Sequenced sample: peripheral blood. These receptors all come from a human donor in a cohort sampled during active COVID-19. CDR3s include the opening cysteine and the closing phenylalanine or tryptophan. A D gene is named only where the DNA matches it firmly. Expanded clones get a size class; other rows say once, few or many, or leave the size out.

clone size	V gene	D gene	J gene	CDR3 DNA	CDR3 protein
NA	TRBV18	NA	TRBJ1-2	TGTGCCAGCTCACCACCGGTAGGGGAAAATAGCTATGGCTACACCTTC	CASSPPVGENSYGYTF
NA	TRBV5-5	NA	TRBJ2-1	TGTGCCAGCAGTTTTCCTTGGGGGGACAATGAGCAGTTCTTC	CASSFPWGDNEQFF
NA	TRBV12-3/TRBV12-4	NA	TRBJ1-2	TGTGCCAGCAGTTTCAGGGGCCAGGCGGGCTACACCTTC	CASSFRGQAGYTF
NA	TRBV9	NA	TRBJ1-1	TGTGCCAGCAGCGTAGCTGGGCATGTGAACACTGAAGCTTTCTTT	CASSVAGHVNTEAFF
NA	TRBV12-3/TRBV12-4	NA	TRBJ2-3	TGTGCCAGCAGTGGGGGGACGACAGATACGCAGTATTTT	CASSGGTTDTQYF
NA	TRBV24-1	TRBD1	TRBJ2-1	TGTGCCACCCGAGGACAGGGCAGCTCCTACAATGAGCAGTTCTTC	CATRGQGSSYNEQFF
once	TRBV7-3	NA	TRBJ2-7	TGTGCCAGCAGCATTGATCCGAACAGCGAGCAGTACTTC	CASSIDPNSEQYF
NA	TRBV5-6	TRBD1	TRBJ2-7	TGTGCCAGCAGCTCAGGGGGCGAGGGGAGCTACGAGCAGTACTTC	CASSSGGEGSYEQYF
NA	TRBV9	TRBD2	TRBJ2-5	TGTGCCAGCAGCGTAGTAGGGAGGGGAGAGACCCAGTACTTC	CASSVVGRGETQYF
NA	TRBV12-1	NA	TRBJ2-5	TGTGCCAGCAGCCCTCCGGGGGGGATCCTAGCGGGAGGTGGGGAGACCCAGTACTTC	CASSPPGGILAGGGETQYF
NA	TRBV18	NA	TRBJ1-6	TGTGCCAGCTCACCAAGGAACGCGGGATCACCCCTCCACTTT	CASSPRNAGSPLHF
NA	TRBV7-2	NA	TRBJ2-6	TGTGCCAGCAGCCGGTACCCCAACGTCCTGACTTTC	CASSRYPNVLTF
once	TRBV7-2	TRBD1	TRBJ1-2	TGTGCCAGCAGCCCCCTAGCCGGGACAGGGGGCTATGATGGCTACACCTTC	CASSPLAGTGGYDGYTF
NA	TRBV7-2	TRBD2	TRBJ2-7	TGTGCCCAGGGCAGCGGGGGGGGCGAGCAGTACTTC	CAQGSGGGEQYF
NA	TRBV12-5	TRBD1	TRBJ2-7	TGTGCTAGTGTTCGGGACAGGGGGGCCTACGAGCAGTACTTC	CASVRDRGAYEQYF
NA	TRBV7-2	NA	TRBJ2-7	TGTGCCAGCAGCTTAGCTGACAGACCTAGGGACTTC	CASSLADRPRDF
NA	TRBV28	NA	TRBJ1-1	TGTGCCAGCCCCGACGGGGGGAGTCTCGTGAACACTGAAGCTTTCTTT	CASPDGGSLVNTEAFF
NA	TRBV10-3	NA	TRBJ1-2	TGTGCCATCAGTGAAATAGGGGTTTTCAACTATGGCTACACCTTC	CAISEIGVFNYGYTF
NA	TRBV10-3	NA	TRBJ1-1	TGTGCCATCAGGGCCTTCTCGCGGGGGTTCGGCTTGAACACTGAAGCTTTCTTT	CAIRAFSRGFGLNTEAFF
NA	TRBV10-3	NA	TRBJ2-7	TGTGCCATCAGTGTGTCTAGCGCCTACGAGCAGTACTTC	CAISVSSAYEQYF
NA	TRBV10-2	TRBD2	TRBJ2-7	TGCGCCAGCAGAGCACTAGCTACCGGGACTAGGGCCGAGCAGTACTTC	CASRALATGTRAEQYF
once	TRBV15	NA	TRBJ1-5	TGTGCCACCAGCAGAGTGGCGCGGGGCAATCAGCCCCAGCATTTT	CATSRVARGNQPQHF
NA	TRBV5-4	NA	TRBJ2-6	TGTGCCAGCAGCTCAGGGCGGGGGCTTGGGGCCAACGTCCTGACTTTC	CASSSGRGLGANVLTF
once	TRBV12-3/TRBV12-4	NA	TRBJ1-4	TGTGCCAGCAGTTTGGGGGCCGAAGAGAGGCTGTTTTTT	CASSLGAEERLFF
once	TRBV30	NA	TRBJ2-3	TGTGCCTGGAGTGTACACAGGGACACAGATACGCAGTATTTT	CAWSVHRDTDTQYF
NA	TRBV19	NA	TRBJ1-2	TGTGCCAGTACCACTGTCTCGGGGAGCTATGGCTACACCTTC	CASTTVSGSYGYTF
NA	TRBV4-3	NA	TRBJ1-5	TGCGCCAGCAGCCAAACAACAGGGTGGCGACAGCCCCAGCATTTT	CASSQTTGWRQPQHF
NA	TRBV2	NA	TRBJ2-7	TGTGCCAGCAGTGAATTACCAGGGTTGGGCGAGCAGTACTTC	CASSELPGLGEQYF
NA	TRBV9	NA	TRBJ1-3	TGTGCCAGCAGCTCAGAGCTACAGGGAGCAGGAAACACCATATATTTT	CASSSELQGAGNTIYF
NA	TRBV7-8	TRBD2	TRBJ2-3	TGTGCCAGCAGCTCGACGCCCGGGACTAGACCAGATACGCAGTATTTT	CASSSTPGTRPDTQYF
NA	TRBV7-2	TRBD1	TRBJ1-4	TGTGCCAGCAGCTCGGGACAGAGGAATGAAAAACTGTTTTTT	CASSSGQRNEKLFF
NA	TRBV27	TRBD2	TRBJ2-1	TGTGCCAGCAGTCCCCCGCCGTCTAGCGGGAGGGGGCAGTTCTTC	CASSPPPSSGRGQFF
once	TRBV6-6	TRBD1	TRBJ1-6	TGTGCCAGCAGTCGACAGGGAAGATCGAATAATTCACCCCTCCACTTT	CASSRQGRSNNSPLHF
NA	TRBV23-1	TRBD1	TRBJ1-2	TGCGCCAGCAGTACTGGACAGGGGGCGCCTACTAACTATGGCTACACCTTC	CASSTGQGAPTNYGYTF
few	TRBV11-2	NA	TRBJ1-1	TGTGCCAGCAGCTTCGGGAACACTGAAGCTTTCTTT	CASSFGNTEAFF
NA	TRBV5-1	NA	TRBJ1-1	TGCGCCAGCAGCTCCCAGGACAATACGAACACTGAAGCTTTCTTT	CASSSQDNTNTEAFF
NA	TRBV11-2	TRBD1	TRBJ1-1	TGTGCCAGCAGCATCAGGGGGACCACGGTAGCTTTCTTT	CASSIRGTTVAFF
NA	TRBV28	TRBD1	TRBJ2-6	TGTGCCAGCAGTTTATCCAGGGGGCGTGCCGGGGCCAACGTCCTGACTTTC	CASSLSRGRAGANVLTF
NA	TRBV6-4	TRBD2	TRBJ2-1	TGTGCCAGCAGTGACGCCCAATGGACTAGCGGAGTTTACAATGAGCAGTTCTTC	CASSDAQWTSGVYNEQFF
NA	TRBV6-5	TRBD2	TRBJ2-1	TGTGCCAGCAGTTATCTAGCGGAACTACGGGACAATGAGCAGTTCTTC	CASSYLAELRDNEQFF
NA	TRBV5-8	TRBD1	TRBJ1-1	TGTGCCAGCAGCTGGGGACAGGGGACCACTGAAGCTTTCTTT	CASSWGQGTTEAFF
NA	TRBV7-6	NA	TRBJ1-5	TGTGCCAGCAGCTTAGCGAGTAATCAGCCCCAGCATTTT	CASSLASNQPQHF
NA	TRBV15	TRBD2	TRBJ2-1	TGTGCCACCAGCAGAGATCTAGGACTAGCGGGGGGCAATGAGCAGTTCTTC	CATSRDLGLAGGNEQFF
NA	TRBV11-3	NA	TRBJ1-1	TGTGCCAGCAGCCTGGGACAGAACACTGAAGCTTTCTTT	CASSLGQNTEAFF
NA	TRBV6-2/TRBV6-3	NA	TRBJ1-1	TGTGCCAGCAGTTACCCCGGGGGGGGGTATGAAGCTTTCTTT	CASSYPGGGYEAFF
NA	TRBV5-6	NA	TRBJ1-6	TGTGCCAGCCGCCCTCTGAGTCCTAATTCACCCCTCCACTTT	CASRPLSPNSPLHF
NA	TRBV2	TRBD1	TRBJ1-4	TGTGCCAGCAGTCCCGACAGGGGGTTACCAACTAATGAAAAACTGTTTTTT	CASSPDRGLPTNEKLFF
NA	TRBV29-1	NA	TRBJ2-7	TGCAGCGTTACAAAAGGCGGGCCGCCCTCCTACGAGCAGTACTTC	CSVTKGGPPSYEQYF
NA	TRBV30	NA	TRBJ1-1	TGTGCGCTGGAGGGGTACACTGAAGCTTTCTTT	CALEGYTEAFF
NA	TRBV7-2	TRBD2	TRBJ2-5	TGTGCCAGCAGCTTGGGCGGGGGGCTAAAAGAGACCCAGTACTTC	CASSLGGGLKETQYF
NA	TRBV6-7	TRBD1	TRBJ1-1	TGTGCCAGCAGTTACTCGGGGCGGGACAGGGGGGCTGAAGCTTTCTTT	CASSYSGRDRGAEAFF
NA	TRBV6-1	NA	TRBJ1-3	TGTGCCAGCAGTGAACTAAGCTCTGGAAACACCATATATTTT	CASSELSSGNTIYF
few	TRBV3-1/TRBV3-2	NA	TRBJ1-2	TGTGCCAGCAGCCTAAATACTAACTATGGCTACACCTTC	CASSLNTNYGYTF
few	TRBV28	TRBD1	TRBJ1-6	TGTGCCAGCAGTAGGGGGACAGGGCTGTATAATTCACCCCTCCACTTT	CASSRGTGLYNSPLHF
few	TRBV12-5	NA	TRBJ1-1	TGTGCTAGTGGTCTCCCTCCCCAGGGGGAAGCTTTCTTT	CASGLPPQGEAFF